This T cell receptor beta chain originates from a study of blood T cell repertoires in COVID-19. Overall study: The samples span acute and convalescent COVID-19 from the United States, Italy and Spain. The analysed material was cDNA or gDNA that came from T cells, B-cell-depleted T cells, or PBMCs.

The CDR3 length is 15 residues. Trimming at V came to 3 bases and at J to 1 base, leaving 5 bases not matched to a gene. The V gene's germline CDR1 is SQVTM and CDR2 ANQGSEA. In the original analysis: Estimated nucleated cell counts came from reference gene primer amplification. Clones were read by immunoSEQ multiplex PCR, and TCRdb kept only the in-frame ones, dropping some. V and J calls and clone size are as listed in that table; D and trimming were resolved from the DNA. The sample consists of about 160,000 clones, over 70% of them appearing once. The sample taken for sequencing was PBMCs or T cells enriched from blood (not recorded which). The chain couples TRBV29-1 to TRBJ2-3; 9 positions agree with TRBD2. This receptor was taken from a woman aged 45 to 65 in a cohort exposed to, infected with or recovered from COVID-19 (not recorded which). The CDR3 bases are TGCAGCGTTGACCGACTAGCGGTCGGCACAGATACGCAGTATTTT. Protein sequence: CSVDRLAVGTDTQYF.